This entry is about one T cell receptor beta chain. The same CDR3 also results from other DNA sequences found in this sample. Trimming shortened V by 5 bases and J by 2 bases, and 13 bases separated the two germline ends. Germline CDR1 reads SEHNR; CDR2 reads FQNEAQ (reference sequence). The CDR3 extends over 15 amino acids. This record comes from a study of blood T cell repertoires in COVID-19. About the research overall: T cells, B-cell-depleted T cells, or PBMCs supplied cDNA or gDNA.

TCRdb's table, derived via immunoSEQ multiplex PCR, lists solely in-frame clones and lacks some. The table has about 210,000 clones, approximately 82% seen once; the top ten hold 7% to 10%. This clonotype originated in a woman aged 45-65 years with acute or convalescent COVID-19. The specimen was peripheral blood. The V call is TRBV7-9, the J call TRBJ1-5; D is perhaps TRBD1 (6 bases). CDR3 loop: CASSLGDTGNQPQHF. The CDR3 bases are TGTGCCAGCAGCCTAGGGGACACCGGCAATCAGCCCCAGCATTTT.